Listed below are T cell receptor beta chains from one sample, sequenced in a study of control samples from healthy donors and cancer patients. Sequencing was performed with immunoSEQ multiplex PCR; in TCRdb, only in-frame clones are kept and a portion is missing. This sample has roughly 24,000 clones, with approximately 78% found just once. What was sequenced was PBMCs. The receptors were gathered from a man in his 60s with colorectal cancer. CDR3s include the opening cysteine and the closing phenylalanine or tryptophan. Each record gives: D gene, J gene, clone size, V gene, CDR3 length, CDR3 protein, CDR3 DNA. A D gene is named only where the DNA matches it firmly. The size entry is marked missing in some rows and otherwise reads once, few, many or a size class.

d_gene: -
j_gene: TRBJ1-2
abundance: -
v_gene: TRBV7-9
len: 13
CDR3aa: CASSPTPFGGYTF
CDR3nt: TGTGCCAGCAGCCCGACCCCTTTCGGGGGCTACACCTTC

d_gene: TRBD1
j_gene: TRBJ1-4
abundance: -
v_gene: TRBV6-6
len: 16
CDR3aa: CASSYYPGTGDEKLFF
CDR3nt: TGTGCCAGCAGTTACTACCCCGGGACAGGGGATGAAAAACTGTTTTTT

d_gene: TRBD1
j_gene: TRBJ2-2
abundance: -
v_gene: TRBV6-5
len: 14
CDR3aa: CASRGTGYTGELFF
CDR3nt: TGTGCCAGCAGGGGGACAGGGTACACCGGGGAGCTGTTTTTT

d_gene: TRBD2
j_gene: TRBJ2-1
abundance: -
v_gene: TRBV15
len: 15
CDR3aa: CATSRAGGSYNEQFF
CDR3nt: TGTGCCACCAGCAGAGCGGGGGGCTCCTACAATGAGCAGTTCTTC

d_gene: -
j_gene: TRBJ2-3
abundance: -
v_gene: TRBV27
len: 16
CDR3aa: CASSFRGGDGGDTQYF
CDR3nt: TGTGCCAGCAGTTTTAGGGGGGGGGACGGCGGCGATACGCAGTATTTT

d_gene: -
j_gene: TRBJ2-7
abundance: -
v_gene: TRBV18
len: 16
CDR3aa: CASSPGEKIGSYEQYF
CDR3nt: TGTGCCAGCTCACCAGGGGAGAAGATAGGTTCCTACGAGCAGTACTTC

d_gene: -
j_gene: TRBJ1-4
abundance: -
v_gene: TRBV5-1
len: 15
CDR3aa: CASRPGDLENEKLFF
CDR3nt: TGCGCCAGCAGGCCCGGGGACCTGGAAAATGAAAAACTGTTTTTT

d_gene: TRBD2
j_gene: TRBJ2-3
abundance: -
v_gene: TRBV20-1
len: 14
CDR3aa: CSASTGGAGDTQYF
CDR3nt: TGCAGTGCCAGTACCGGGGGGGCCGGGGATACGCAGTATTTT

d_gene: TRBD1
j_gene: TRBJ1-2
abundance: once
v_gene: TRBV19
len: 15
CDR3aa: CASERSGGAIGGYTF
CDR3nt: TGTGCCAGTGAAAGATCAGGGGGCGCGATAGGTGGCTACACCTTC

d_gene: TRBD1
j_gene: TRBJ1-1
abundance: -
v_gene: TRBV30
len: 17
CDR3aa: CAWRFSGTGLMNTEAFF
CDR3nt: TGTGCCTGGAGATTTTCCGGGACAGGTCTCATGAACACTGAAGCTTTCTTT

d_gene: TRBD2
j_gene: TRBJ2-3
abundance: -
v_gene: TRBV9
len: 16
CDR3aa: CASSVDLAGGANTQYF
CDR3nt: TGTGCCAGCAGCGTCGACCTAGCGGGGGGAGCGAATACGCAGTATTTT

d_gene: -
j_gene: TRBJ2-3
abundance: -
v_gene: TRBV18
len: 16
CDR3aa: CASSLSAGSSTDTQYF
CDR3nt: TGTGCCAGCTCACTTAGCGCGGGCTCTAGCACAGATACGCAGTATTTT

d_gene: -
j_gene: TRBJ1-3
abundance: medium-sized
v_gene: TRBV13
len: 14
CDR3aa: CASSLTSSGNTIYF
CDR3nt: TGTGCCAGCAGCTTAACCTCATCTGGAAACACCATATATTTT

d_gene: -
j_gene: TRBJ2-3
abundance: -
v_gene: TRBV5-6
len: 13
CDR3aa: CASSFPGTDTQYF
CDR3nt: TGTGCCAGCAGCTTTCCAGGCACAGATACGCAGTATTTT

d_gene: -
j_gene: TRBJ2-2
abundance: -
v_gene: TRBV11-2
len: 14
CDR3aa: CASSLGTSTGELFF
CDR3nt: TGTGCCAGCAGCCTAGGGACTTCCACCGGGGAGCTGTTTTTT

d_gene: TRBD1
j_gene: TRBJ1-3
abundance: -
v_gene: TRBV5-8
len: 17
CDR3aa: CASSFTGGVNAGNTIYF
CDR3nt: TGTGCCAGCAGCTTCACAGGGGGCGTCAATGCTGGAAACACCATATATTTT

d_gene: -
j_gene: TRBJ2-3
abundance: -
v_gene: TRBV19
len: 17
CDR3aa: CASSIEGGLLSADTQYF
CDR3nt: TGTGCCAGTAGTATAGAAGGGGGACTACTGTCTGCAGATACGCAGTATTTT